These T cell receptor beta chains were read from a single sample in a study of radiotherapy plus CTLA-4 blockade in lung cancer. The method was immunoSEQ multiplex PCR; TCRdb's version includes in-frame clones alone and lacks a portion of them. The table records more than 75,000 clones, approximately 72% of them present only once. The sample in question was peripheral blood, obtained from a patient treated with radiotherapy plus ipilimumab. These receptors all stem from a human donor with non-small cell lung cancer who had a partial response to radiotherapy plus ipilimumab. Some clones in this sample may be carry-over from other donors' samples. The CDR3 runs from the conserved cysteine through the conserved F or W. The order of the fields is clone size, J gene, D gene, V gene, CDR3 protein. A D gene is named only where the DNA matches it firmly. A clone size is listed for some rows: how often the clone was seen (once, few, many), or a class if it is expanded.

clone size: NA; J gene: TRBJ2-4; D gene: TRBD1; V gene: TRBV18; CDR3 protein: CASSFTGGRERNIQYF
clone size: NA; J gene: TRBJ1-1; D gene: NA; V gene: TRBV29-1; CDR3 protein: CSAAEGTEAFF
clone size: NA; J gene: TRBJ1-6; D gene: NA; V gene: TRBV19; CDR3 protein: CASSIVGGNSPLHF
clone size: NA; J gene: TRBJ2-7; D gene: NA; V gene: TRBV7-8; CDR3 protein: CASSPGGFEQYF
clone size: NA; J gene: TRBJ2-4; D gene: TRBD2; V gene: TRBV13; CDR3 protein: CASSYRWEGRAKNIQYF
clone size: few; J gene: TRBJ2-1; D gene: NA; V gene: TRBV14; CDR3 protein: CASSQIDSTSWFF
clone size: NA; J gene: TRBJ2-7; D gene: NA; V gene: TRBV5-4; CDR3 protein: CASSLVGREQYF
clone size: NA; J gene: NA; D gene: NA; V gene: TRBV7-9; CDR3 protein: CASSLAGAVLYEQYF
clone size: NA; J gene: TRBJ2-2; D gene: NA; V gene: TRBV2; CDR3 protein: CASSDARTGELFF
clone size: NA; J gene: TRBJ2-7; D gene: TRBD1; V gene: TRBV7-9; CDR3 protein: CASSLTTGIDEQYF
clone size: once; J gene: TRBJ2-3; D gene: TRBD2; V gene: TRBV29-1; CDR3 protein: CSVTGLAGGTGTDTQYF
clone size: NA; J gene: TRBJ2-5; D gene: NA; V gene: TRBV7-2; CDR3 protein: CASSLTLGGGARETQYF
clone size: NA; J gene: TRBJ1-2; D gene: NA; V gene: TRBV27; CDR3 protein: CASSYRVGGGYTF
clone size: NA; J gene: TRBJ1-5; D gene: TRBD1; V gene: TRBV7-2; CDR3 protein: CASSNQQGFLSNQPQHF
clone size: NA; J gene: TRBJ2-1; D gene: NA; V gene: TRBV4-1; CDR3 protein: CASSQDWGGIEQFF
clone size: NA; J gene: TRBJ1-1; D gene: NA; V gene: TRBV5-1; CDR3 protein: CASSLDGLSQNTEAFF
clone size: few; J gene: TRBJ1-5; D gene: NA; V gene: TRBV6-6; CDR3 protein: CASTQENQPQHF
clone size: NA; J gene: TRBJ2-1; D gene: TRBD2; V gene: TRBV7-9; CDR3 protein: CASSPSGRNNNEQFF
clone size: few; J gene: TRBJ1-1; D gene: NA; V gene: TRBV7-3; CDR3 protein: CASSSQNSQTEAFF
clone size: NA; J gene: TRBJ1-5; D gene: NA; V gene: TRBV19; CDR3 protein: CASSMTGFNQPQHF
clone size: few; J gene: TRBJ1-1; D gene: NA; V gene: TRBV19; CDR3 protein: CASSPTWPLEAFF
clone size: few; J gene: TRBJ2-2; D gene: TRBD2; V gene: TRBV4-2; CDR3 protein: CASRRAGGNTGELFF
clone size: few; J gene: TRBJ1-2; D gene: TRBD1; V gene: TRBV5-1; CDR3 protein: CASSFRDRNYGYTF
clone size: NA; J gene: TRBJ1-2; D gene: NA; V gene: TRBV28; CDR3 protein: CASSSLTVGYTF
clone size: once; J gene: TRBJ2-7; D gene: NA; V gene: TRBV18; CDR3 protein: CASSPRRDSREQYF
clone size: NA; J gene: TRBJ2-7; D gene: NA; V gene: TRBV5-4; CDR3 protein: CASSPGEGYEQYF
clone size: NA; J gene: TRBJ1-2; D gene: TRBD1; V gene: TRBV5-1; CDR3 protein: CASSLGQGNYGYTF
clone size: NA; J gene: TRBJ2-5; D gene: TRBD2; V gene: TRBV29-1; CDR3 protein: CSVAGGAQETQYF
clone size: few; J gene: TRBJ2-1; D gene: TRBD2; V gene: TRBV5-1; CDR3 protein: CASSLWGLAETGSEQFF
clone size: NA; J gene: TRBJ1-6; D gene: NA; V gene: TRBV25-1; CDR3 protein: CASSEERGYNSPLHF
clone size: NA; J gene: NA; D gene: TRBD2; V gene: TRBV4-2; CDR3 protein: CASSEPGGPLLEQYF
clone size: NA; J gene: TRBJ2-7; D gene: TRBD1; V gene: TRBV28; CDR3 protein: CASMTGTAPYEQYF
clone size: NA; J gene: TRBJ1-2; D gene: NA; V gene: TRBV28; CDR3 protein: CASSFPPGTAIYGYTF
clone size: NA; J gene: TRBJ2-7; D gene: NA; V gene: TRBV7-8; CDR3 protein: CASSLGTETYEQYF
clone size: NA; J gene: TRBJ1-6; D gene: TRBD1; V gene: TRBV6-1; CDR3 protein: CASSHRDRNSPLHF
clone size: few; J gene: TRBJ1-5; D gene: TRBD1; V gene: TRBV28; CDR3 protein: CASSLTGIGSNQPQHF
clone size: NA; J gene: TRBJ2-1; D gene: TRBD2; V gene: TRBV5-4; CDR3 protein: CASSFGGSSYNEQFF
clone size: once; J gene: TRBJ1-2; D gene: TRBD1; V gene: TRBV28; CDR3 protein: CASSVTGTGDGGYTF
clone size: NA; J gene: TRBJ2-1; D gene: NA; V gene: TRBV5-1; CDR3 protein: CASSLSGHKNEQFF
clone size: NA; J gene: TRBJ2-7; D gene: TRBD1; V gene: TRBV18; CDR3 protein: CASSGTGYEQYF
clone size: few; J gene: TRBJ2-7; D gene: TRBD1; V gene: TRBV6-5; CDR3 protein: CASRKGQGRTYEQYF
clone size: NA; J gene: TRBJ1-4; D gene: TRBD1; V gene: TRBV6-1; CDR3 protein: CASGYGQGTNEKLFF
clone size: NA; J gene: TRBJ1-1; D gene: NA; V gene: TRBV5-4; CDR3 protein: CASSTVGRLGTEAFF
clone size: NA; J gene: TRBJ2-1; D gene: NA; V gene: TRBV5-1; CDR3 protein: CASSFPWRKGSEQFF
clone size: NA; J gene: TRBJ2-1; D gene: NA; V gene: TRBV6-5; CDR3 protein: CASSPRQYNEQFF
clone size: once; J gene: TRBJ1-2; D gene: TRBD1; V gene: TRBV28; CDR3 protein: CASLRGRQGALGGYTF
clone size: NA; J gene: TRBJ2-7; D gene: NA; V gene: TRBV14; CDR3 protein: CASSSSPPSSYEQYF
clone size: once; J gene: TRBJ2-1; D gene: TRBD2; V gene: TRBV27; CDR3 protein: CASSLKQGLAGGAEQFF
clone size: NA; J gene: TRBJ1-1; D gene: NA; V gene: TRBV18; CDR3 protein: CASSPPFERDTEAFF
clone size: NA; J gene: TRBJ2-1; D gene: TRBD2; V gene: TRBV18; CDR3 protein: CASSAGLAGEGQFF
clone size: NA; J gene: TRBJ2-7; D gene: NA; V gene: TRBV28; CDR3 protein: CASNSGGRYEQYF